A selection of T cell receptor beta chains follows, all from one sample in a study of blood T cell repertoires in COVID-19. Using immunoSEQ multiplex PCR, the repertoire was profiled, and TCRdb retains in-frame clones only, with some absent. This table holds around 500,000 clones, around 89% found once. Sequences were obtained from PBMCs or T cells enriched from blood (not recorded which). These receptors originate from a woman aged 35 to 49 who had recovered from COVID-19. CDR3s include the opening cysteine and the closing phenylalanine or tryptophan. D genes are given only for firm matches. Only some rows state a clone size, as once, few, many or a class for expanded clones.

cdr3_nt	cdr3_aa	j_call	clone_size	d_call	v_call	cdr3_length
TGTGCCAGCAGCTATGGACTAGCGGGAGATGGAGAGACCCAGTACTTC	CASSYGLAGDGETQYF	TRBJ2-5	once	TRBD2	TRBV7-2	16
TGTGCCAGCCTATCACAGGCCCCGAGTGGCTACACCTTC	CASLSQAPSGYTF	TRBJ1-2	.	.	TRBV10-3	13
TGTGCCAGCAGCGTAATGAGCTCGGGACAGGGGGCGCATGGCTACACCTTC	CASSVMSSGQGAHGYTF	TRBJ1-2	few	TRBD1	TRBV9	17
TGTGCCAGCAGCTTAGCGGGAGTGAAAGGAGGTTCACCCCTCCACTTT	CASSLAGVKGGSPLHF	TRBJ1-6	.	.	TRBV7-6	16
TGTGCCAGCAGCCAATTCTTTGGACAGGGGAAGACAGATACGCAGTATTTT	CASSQFFGQGKTDTQYF	TRBJ2-3	.	TRBD1	TRBV3-1/TRBV3-2	17
TGTGCCAGCAGCGGTACCAGGGCGAGTACATACTACGAGCAGTACTTC	CASSGTRASTYYEQYF	TRBJ2-7	.	.	TRBV7-9	16
TGTGCCAGCAGCCGGGACAGTTCTAATGAAAAACTGTTTTTT	CASSRDSSNEKLFF	TRBJ1-4	.	TRBD1	TRBV7-9	14
TGTGCCAGTACCCCGCTTTCGGGACAGATTGGAAACACCATATATTTT	CASTPLSGQIGNTIYF	TRBJ1-3	.	TRBD1	TRBV19	16
TGCAGCGTATCGGAGACTAACTATGGCTACACCTTC	CSVSETNYGYTF	TRBJ1-2	.	.	TRBV29-1	12
TGTGCCACCAGTGATTTAGGGGGAGCGATCAATGAGCAGTTCTTC	CATSDLGGAINEQFF	TRBJ2-1	.	.	TRBV24-1	15
TGTGCCAGCAGCTTAGGGCAGGGGGCGACTAGCACAGATACGCAGTATTTT	CASSLGQGATSTDTQYF	TRBJ2-3	.	TRBD1	TRBV7-8	17
TGTGCCAGCAGCCTACAGGGCAGTATCCAGACCCAGTACTTC	CASSLQGSIQTQYF	TRBJ2-5	.	.	TRBV7-9	14
TGTGCCAGCAGTTATCGGGGGTTCCACACCTTC	CASSYRGFHTF	TRBJ1-2	.	.	TRBV6-5	11
.	CASSFWERGTQYF	TRBJ2-3	.	.	TRBV7-2	13
TGTGCCAGCTCACTAGCGGTTAGCTCCTACAATGAGCAGTTCTTC	CASSLAVSSYNEQFF	TRBJ2-1	.	.	TRBV18	15
TGTGCCAGCAGCTCAAAGACAGGGGCGGGAAAACTGTTTTTT	CASSSKTGAGKLFF	TRBJ1-4	.	TRBD1	TRBV7-9	14
TGTGCCAGCAGCGTAGCCGGCGGCTCTGAAGCTTTCTTT	CASSVAGGSEAFF	TRBJ1-1	few	.	TRBV9	13
TGTGCCAGCAGTTCTTGGGCGAGTTCTGCGTCCACCGGGGAGCTGTTTTTT	CASSSWASSASTGELFF	TRBJ2-2	.	.	TRBV27	17
TGTGCCAGCAGCCCGCGGACTAGCGGGAGCTACGAGCAGTACTTC	CASSPRTSGSYEQYF	TRBJ2-7	.	TRBD2	TRBV7-9	15
TGTGCCAGCAGCTCCCCTAAGGGGACGCAGTATTTT	CASSSPKGTQYF	TRBJ2-3	.	.	TRBV14	12
TGTGCCAGCAGTACATCGACAGGGAATGGCTACACCTTC	CASSTSTGNGYTF	TRBJ1-2	.	TRBD1	TRBV27	13
TGTGCCAGCGTCTCAGACAGGGGACTTTCCCTCGCGAACACCGGGGAGCTGTTTTTT	CASVSDRGLSLANTGELFF	TRBJ2-2	.	.	TRBV21-1	19
TGTGCCAGCGGGGCGCTACGCTATGGCTACACCTTC	CASGALRYGYTF	TRBJ1-2	.	.	TRBV6-5	12
TGCGCCAGCAGCTTAAGGACTAGCGGGATTCTCAATGAGCAGTTCTTC	CASSLRTSGILNEQFF	TRBJ2-1	.	TRBD2	TRBV5-1	16
TGTGCCAGCAGCTGGGGGACAGTCGCTACTTATGGCTACACCTTC	CASSWGTVATYGYTF	TRBJ1-2	.	TRBD1	TRBV5-5	15
TGTGCCAGCAGTGAAGTGCAGCGGGGGGACAGAGAGCAGTTCTTC	CASSEVQRGDREQFF	TRBJ2-1	once	TRBD2	TRBV2	15
TGTGCCAGCAGCCCCCAAAAGGGACTAGCGGGAGAAGTCAACGAGCAGTACTTC	CASSPQKGLAGEVNEQYF	TRBJ2-7	.	TRBD2	TRBV9	18
TGTGCCAGCTCACCATCAGGGTTTACTTCCAATGGCTACACCTTC	CASSPSGFTSNGYTF	TRBJ1-2	.	.	TRBV18	15
TGTGCCAGCAGCACTAGCCCAGGGCCCGCCAATGAGCAGTTCTTC	CASSTSPGPANEQFF	TRBJ2-1	.	.	TRBV7-7	15
TGTGCCAGCAGTGAAAAGGGGGCCGTATATGGCTACACCTTC	CASSEKGAVYGYTF	TRBJ1-2	.	TRBD1	TRBV2	14
TGTGCCAGCAGCCAACCCACCCCCGGGACAGGGAGATACCAAGAGACCCAGTACTTC	CASSQPTPGTGRYQETQYF	TRBJ2-5	.	TRBD1	TRBV3-1/TRBV3-2	19
TGCGCCAGCAGCCAAAAAACAGGGGCCTATTCGCAGTATTTT	CASSQKTGAYSQYF	TRBJ2-3	few	TRBD1	TRBV4-1	14
TGTGCCAGCAGCTTCGGCCAGCGGGAGGGCTCCTACGAGCAGTACTTC	CASSFGQREGSYEQYF	TRBJ2-7	.	TRBD2	TRBV7-2	16
TGCGCCAGCAGCTTGGCCGGGACAGGGCAAGAGACCCAGTACTTC	CASSLAGTGQETQYF	TRBJ2-5	.	TRBD1	TRBV5-1	15
TGTGCCAGCGGGGGCACTACAATGGGTACCGGGGAGCTGTTTTTT	CASGGTTMGTGELFF	TRBJ2-2	.	.	TRBV6-5	15
TGTGCCAGCAGCTTAGCAAGGGAGGGAGAGCAGTACTTC	CASSLAREGEQYF	TRBJ2-7	.	TRBD2	TRBV7-2	13
TGTGCCGTACAGCGGGAGGATTCCTACGAGCAGTACTTC	CAVQREDSYEQYF	TRBJ2-7	.	TRBD2	TRBV10-3	13
TGTGCCAGCAGTGAATTAAGACAGGGGCGGACTGAAGCTTTCTTT	CASSELRQGRTEAFF	TRBJ1-1	.	TRBD1	TRBV2	15
TGTGCCAGCAGCTTTTTGAACGCGAACTACGAGCAGTACTTC	CASSFLNANYEQYF	TRBJ2-7	.	.	TRBV7-2	14
TGCGCCAGCAGCCTTTCGGCCAGCGGGAGTCCCAATGAGCAGTTCTTC	CASSLSASGSPNEQFF	TRBJ2-1	once	TRBD2	TRBV5-1	16
TGTGCCAGCAGTGAAGCCGGGTCCGGAGAGACCCAGTACTTC	CASSEAGSGETQYF	TRBJ2-5	.	.	TRBV2	14
TGTGCCAGCACCAAAACAGGGGCTGGGGCCAACGTCCTGACTTTC	CASTKTGAGANVLTF	TRBJ2-6	.	TRBD1	TRBV9	15
TGTGCCAGCAGCTTACTCAAGGAGGCGCAGTACTTC	CASSLLKEAQYF	TRBJ2-7	.	.	TRBV11-3	12
TGTGCCTGGTCCCGACAGCTTACGAACACTGAAGCTTTCTTT	CAWSRQLTNTEAFF	TRBJ1-1	.	.	TRBV30	14
TGTGCCAGCAGCTTAGGGGGTCCCGGACAGCCAGCTTTCTTT	CASSLGGPGQPAFF	TRBJ1-1	once	.	TRBV11-3	14
TGTGCCAGCAGCGAGACAGGGAACGGCAAAAACATTCAGTACTTC	CASSETGNGKNIQYF	TRBJ2-4	.	TRBD1	TRBV6-5	15
TGCGCCAGCAGCCTGGGGACAGACTCCTACGAGCAGTACTTC	CASSLGTDSYEQYF	TRBJ2-7	.	TRBD1	TRBV5-1	14
TGTGCCACCAGTGAGGGACAGGGGAGAGAAAAACTGTTTTTT	CATSEGQGREKLFF	TRBJ1-4	.	TRBD1	TRBV24-1	14
TGTGCCAGCAGCCAAGTAGCGGAAGGACACTACGAGCAGTACTTC	CASSQVAEGHYEQYF	TRBJ2-7	.	.	TRBV3-1/TRBV3-2	15
TGTGCCAGCAGTGCTCCGCTGTACAGGGAATCGAATAGCAATCAGCCCCAGCATTTT	CASSAPLYRESNSNQPQHF	TRBJ1-5	.	.	TRBV6-2/TRBV6-3	19
TGTGCCAGCAGCTTAGGGTCGGGTGTCTATGGCTACACCTTC	CASSLGSGVYGYTF	TRBJ1-2	.	.	TRBV7-9	14